A selection of T cell receptor beta chains follows, all from one sample in a study of blood T cell repertoires in COVID-19. Libraries were prepared by immunoSEQ multiplex PCR; TCRdb keeps only in-frame clonotypes and omits some of them. Among approximately 210,000 clones, roughly 80% were seen once, and the ten largest hold around 19%. The sequencing input was peripheral blood. The receptors were sampled from a human donor in a cohort sampled during active COVID-19. CDR3s include the opening cysteine and the closing phenylalanine or tryptophan. The order of the fields is J gene, D gene, clone size, CDR3 length, V gene, CDR3 DNA, CDR3 protein. A D gene is named only where the DNA matches it firmly. The listing skips clone size in some rows; elsewhere it reads once, few, many or a size class.

TRBJ1-3 NA NA 13 TRBV3-1/TRBV3-2 TGTGCCAGCAGCCAAGTACAGGGAAACACCATATATTTT CASSQVQGNTIYF
TRBJ1-5 TRBD1 once 14 TRBV19 TGTGCCAGTAGTATAAGGACAGGACTACAGCCCCAGCATTTT CASSIRTGLQPQHF
TRBJ1-3 NA NA 13 TRBV3-1/TRBV3-2 TGTGCCAGCAGCCAAGCCACTGGAAACACCATATATTTT CASSQATGNTIYF
TRBJ1-1 NA NA 13 TRBV3-1/TRBV3-2 TGTGCCAGCAGCCCCCGACAGAACTCTGAAGCTTTCTTT CASSPRQNSEAFF
TRBJ1-2 NA NA 13 TRBV12-3/TRBV12-4 TGTGCCAGCAGTCCTCCGACTCCCTATGGCTACACCTTC CASSPPTPYGYTF
TRBJ2-5 NA NA 16 TRBV25-1 TGTGCCAGCAGTGACGACAGGTTTCGGTTCCAAGAGACCCAGTACTTC CASSDDRFRFQETQYF
TRBJ2-3 NA NA 14 TRBV7-9 TGTGCCAGCAGCCCCGATCATACAACAGATACGCAGTATTTT CASSPDHTTDTQYF
TRBJ2-7 TRBD1 NA 10 TRBV6-5 TGTGCCAGCAGTTGGACAGGGTTTGAGTTC CASSWTGFEF
TRBJ1-1 TRBD1 few 17 TRBV4-1 TGCGCCAGCAGCCAAAGGGGACAGGGGGTAATGAACACTGAAGCTTTCTTT CASSQRGQGVMNTEAFF
TRBJ1-4 TRBD1 NA 15 TRBV6-5 TGTGCCAGCAGGGGACAGGGAGCGACTAATGAAAAACTGTTTTTT CASRGQGATNEKLFF
TRBJ1-1 TRBD1 NA 15 TRBV5-1 TGCGCCAGCAGCCGTGGATCGCGGGGACAGGGTGAAGCTTTCTTT CASSRGSRGQGEAFF
TRBJ1-3 NA NA 13 TRBV6-5 TGTGCGTCTAGTGGGGGCCATGGAAACACCATATATTTT CASSGGHGNTIYF
TRBJ2-1 TRBD2 NA 16 TRBV5-1 TGCGCCAGCAGTTCCCGACTAGCGGGGGGATGGAATGAGCAGTTCTTC CASSSRLAGGWNEQFF
TRBJ2-4 TRBD2 NA 21 TRBV28 TGTGCCAGCAGTTTGGGACTAGCGGACACTGGCTTGAGACTAGCCAAAAACATTCAGTACTTC CASSLGLADTGLRLAKNIQYF
TRBJ1-6 NA NA 16 TRBV5-8 TGTGCCAGCAGCCTGGACCGGAGCTCCTATAATTCACCCCTCCACTTT CASSLDRSSYNSPLHF
TRBJ2-2 NA NA 13 TRBV5-1 TGCGCCAGCAGCTTGGGAGCCACCGGGGAGCTGTTTTTT CASSLGATGELFF
TRBJ2-7 NA NA 14 TRBV5-1 TGCGCCAGCAGCTTGGATCTCCGGGGTTACGAGCAGTACTTC CASSLDLRGYEQYF
TRBJ2-7 NA once 12 TRBV10-3 TGTGCCATCAAGGGGAATACGGACGAGCAGTACTTC CAIKGNTDEQYF
TRBJ2-5 NA NA 15 TRBV7-9 TGTGCCAGCAGCTTACCGACAGGAGGACAAGAGACCCAGTACTTC CASSLPTGGQETQYF
TRBJ2-4 TRBD2 NA 17 TRBV27 TGTGCCAGCAGTCCTCTCCGGGAGGGTGGGTCCAAAAACATTCAGTACTTC CASSPLREGGSKNIQYF
TRBJ1-5 NA NA 15 TRBV28 TGTGCCAGCGGTACCACCGGGGTTAGCAATCAGCCCCAGCATTTT CASGTTGVSNQPQHF
TRBJ2-1 TRBD2 NA 16 TRBV7-9 TGTGCCAGCAGACCCCCGGGACTAGCGGGCTACAATGAGCAGTTCTTC CASRPPGLAGYNEQFF
TRBJ1-1 NA NA 14 TRBV5-1 TGCGCCAGCAGCTTGACAGGACTGAACACTGAAGCTTTCTTT CASSLTGLNTEAFF
TRBJ1-4 TRBD1 NA 14 TRBV7-8 TGTGCCAGCAGCAAAGACAGGGGGGGTGAAAAACTGTTTTTT CASSKDRGGEKLFF
TRBJ1-5 NA NA 14 TRBV6-5 TGTGCCAGCTCTGAATTAGGCGCCGGGGAGCCCCAGCATTTT CASSELGAGEPQHF
TRBJ2-7 TRBD2 once 16 TRBV19 TGTGCCAGTAGCCCCGCTTGGAGCGGGAGGGCGTACGAGCAGTACTTC CASSPAWSGRAYEQYF
TRBJ2-2 NA NA 16 TRBV11-3 TGTGCCAGCAGTCTTATGCCGGGAGAAAACACCGGGGAGCTGTTTTTT CASSLMPGENTGELFF
TRBJ2-1 NA NA 15 TRBV7-2 TGTGCCAGCAGCCAGACTAGTCTCTCCTACAATGAGCAGTTCTTC CASSQTSLSYNEQFF
TRBJ2-3 NA NA 16 TRBV5-1 TGCGCCAGCAGCTTGCCGTCTAGAACTAGCACAGATACGCAGTATTTT CASSLPSRTSTDTQYF
TRBJ1-1 NA NA 13 TRBV28 TGTGCCAGCAGTTCGGTCTGGACTACTGAAGCTTTCTTT CASSSVWTTEAFF
TRBJ2-1 TRBD2 NA 15 TRBV11-2 TGTGCCAGCAGCCACCCCCAAGCGGGGGTCAATGAGCAGTTCTTC CASSHPQAGVNEQFF